These T cell receptor beta chains were read from a single sample in a study of spatial heterogeneity in lung cancer. MiXCR, run by TCRdb on the 5' RACE reads, gives a single entry per CDR3 protein. The table records some 3,200 distinct CDR3 sequences, about 5.5% of them present only once. The source was lung tumor tissue, collected at surgery. The receptors derive from a female donor with early-stage non-small cell lung cancer. CDR3s include the opening cysteine and the closing phenylalanine or tryptophan. D genes are given only for firm matches. Clone sizes are given selectively: once, few, many, or a class where the clone is expanded.

TRBJ1-4 . TRBV25-1 large CASSDPTEGEAEKLFF TGTGCCAGCAGTGACCCTACAGAAGGGGAGGCGGAAAAACTGTTTTTT
TRBJ1-4 . TRBV30 many CAWIPGAVGATNEKLFF TGTGCCTGGATACCGGGGGCGGTTGGGGCAACTAATGAAAAACTGTTTTTT
TRBJ2-2 . TRBV28 medium-sized CASSSTGNTGELFF TGTGCCAGCAGTTCCACGGGTAACACCGGGGAGCTGTTTTTT
TRBJ2-2 TRBD1 TRBV11-3 medium-sized CASQRPAGGAEGELFF TGTGCCAGCCAAAGGCCGGCAGGGGGCGCGGAAGGGGAGCTGTTTTTT
TRBJ1-5 TRBD1 TRBV12-3/TRBV12-4 medium-sized CASSRTGAALYSNQPQHF TGTGCCAGCAGTAGGACAGGGGCCGCCCTTTATAGCAATCAGCCCCAGCATTTT
TRBJ2-5 TRBD2 TRBV11-3 many CASSLAQRGETQYF TGTGCCAGCAGCTTAGCTCAGCGGGGAGAGACCCAGTACTTC
TRBJ1-1 TRBD1 TRBV24-1 medium-sized CATSDSTGDTEAFF TGTGCCACCAGTGATTCAACAGGGGACACTGAAGCTTTCTTT
TRBJ1-3 TRBD1 TRBV5-1 medium-sized CASSLEGTGSGNTIYF TGCGCCAGCAGCTTGGAAGGGACAGGGTCTGGAAACACCATATATTTT
TRBJ2-3 TRBD2 TRBV11-2 medium-sized CASSLTSGRSSHF TGTGCCAGCAGCTTAACTAGCGGGAGATCTTCCCATTTT
TRBJ1-1 . TRBV28 large CASSSGAMNTEAFF TGTGCCAGCAGCTCCGGGGCCATGAACACTGAAGCTTTCTTT
TRBJ1-1 . TRBV3-1 medium-sized CASSQAQGQGVNTEAFF TGTGCCAGCAGCCAAGCTCAGGGGCAGGGAGTGAACACTGAAGCTTTCTTT
TRBJ2-2 TRBD2 TRBV5-1 medium-sized CASKAAGGPSRTGELFF TGCGCCAGCAAAGCAGCGGGGGGCCCGAGTCGGACCGGGGAGCTGTTTTTT
TRBJ2-1 . TRBV10-3 many CAISEAGLEQFF TGTGCCATCAGTGAGGCAGGGCTTGAGCAGTTCTTC
TRBJ2-3 TRBD2 TRBV5-1 many CASSAGLAGGDTQYF TGCGCCAGCAGCGCGGGACTAGCGGGAGGAGATACGCAGTATTTT
TRBJ2-5 TRBD2 TRBV6-2/TRBV6-3 many CASSYEGRGSRQETQYF TGTGCCAGCAGTTATGAAGGGCGCGGGAGTCGGCAAGAGACCCAGTACTTC
TRBJ2-3 . TRBV29-1 medium-sized CSVEHGTSDTQYF TGCAGCGTTGAACACGGGACCTCAGATACGCAGTATTTT
TRBJ2-5 . TRBV6-5 medium-sized CASSYAGRKETQYF TGTGCCAGCAGTTACGCGGGACGAAAAGAGACCCAGTACTTC
TRBJ2-5 . TRBV19 few CASSINQETQYF TGTGCCAGTAGTATAAATCAAGAGACCCAGTACTTC
TRBJ2-1 . TRBV27 few CASSLSNNEQFF TGTGCCAGCAGTTTATCGAACAATGAGCAGTTCTTC
TRBJ1-5 TRBD1 TRBV28 many CASRLLDRVSNQPQHF TGTGCCAGCAGGCTCCTAGACAGGGTGAGCAATCAGCCCCAGCATTTT
TRBJ2-3 TRBD1 TRBV19 medium-sized CASSSRGLTDTQYF TGTGCCAGTAGCTCCAGGGGGCTCACAGATACGCAGTATTTT
TRBJ1-1 . TRBV4-2 many CASSQVDRRSEAFF TGTGCCAGCAGCCAAGTTGACAGGCGGTCTGAAGCTTTCTTT
TRBJ1-1 TRBD1 TRBV5-4 many CASSLGQGIANTEAFF TGTGCCAGCAGCTTGGGACAGGGTATAGCAAACACTGAAGCTTTCTTT
TRBJ2-2 TRBD1 TRBV5-4 few CASSSDRVNTGELFF TGTGCCAGCAGTTCTGACAGGGTGAACACCGGGGAGCTGTTTTTT
TRBJ1-2 . TRBV18 medium-sized CASSGADRSSGYTF TGTGCCAGCTCAGGGGCAGACAGGAGCAGTGGCTACACCTTC
TRBJ1-2 . TRBV5-1 medium-sized CASSLDGPYGYTF TGCGCCAGCAGCTTGGATGGCCCTTATGGCTACACCTTC
TRBJ2-3 TRBD2 TRBV14 medium-sized CASSGGSGTSGLFGTQYF TGTGCCAGCAGCGGAGGATCCGGGACTAGCGGCCTTTTTGGTACGCAGTATTTT
TRBJ2-1 . TRBV7-2 many CASSLNPSLNEQFF TGTGCCAGCAGCTTAAACCCTTCCCTCAATGAGCAGTTCTTC
TRBJ2-5 . TRBV28 medium-sized CASSPRRRETQYF TGTGCCAGCAGTCCAAGAAGGAGGGAGACCCAGTACTTC
TRBJ2-2 . TRBV7-2 medium-sized CASSFGPTENWFANTGELFF TGTGCCAGCAGCTTCGGGCCCACAGAAAATTGGTTCGCGAACACCGGGGAGCTGTTTTTT
TRBJ1-2 . TRBV12-3/TRBV12-4 many CASSTGTGNYGYTF TGTGCCAGCAGCACAGGGACCGGAAACTATGGCTACACCTTC
TRBJ2-3 . TRBV27 medium-sized CASSFRSRGSTDTQYF TGTGCCAGCAGTTTTAGGAGTCGGGGTAGCACAGATACGCAGTATTTT
TRBJ2-3 . TRBV9 medium-sized CASSASDTQYF TGTGCCAGCAGCGCATCAGATACGCAGTATTTT
TRBJ1-6 . TRBV11-2 medium-sized CASSFGHSSYNSPLHF TGTGCCAGCAGCTTCGGACACAGCTCCTATAATTCACCCCTCCACTTT
TRBJ1-2 . TRBV25-1 . CASSENTGYGYTF TGTGCCAGCAGTGAAAACACCGGCTATGGCTACACCTTC
TRBJ2-1 . TRBV2 many CASSGLGPWGNEQFF TGTGCCAGCAGTGGTCTCGGCCCCTGGGGGAATGAGCAGTTCTTC
TRBJ1-5 . TRBV2 few CASSEGPGDSNQPQHF TGTGCCAGCAGTGAAGGCCCAGGGGATAGCAATCAGCCCCAGCATTTT
TRBJ1-5 TRBD1 TRBV5-1 medium-sized CARPRTGVGQPQHF TGCGCCAGGCCTCGGACAGGGGTGGGTCAGCCCCAGCATTTT
TRBJ2-3 . TRBV6-1 medium-sized CASSERAGMTDTQYF TGTGCCAGCAGTGAAAGGGCAGGGATGACAGATACGCAGTATTTT
TRBJ1-1 . TRBV20-1 many CSAGAGTLFTEAFF TGCAGTGCTGGGGCGGGTACCCTATTCACTGAAGCTTTCTTT
TRBJ1-1 TRBD1 TRBV5-1 many CASSSLPGQVTGTEAFF TGCGCCAGCAGCTCCCTCCCGGGACAGGTAACGGGAACTGAAGCTTTCTTT
TRBJ1-4 . TRBV7-9 medium-sized CASSYRGATNEKLFF TGTGCCAGCAGCTACCGGGGGGCAACTAATGAAAAACTGTTTTTT
TRBJ2-7 TRBD2 TRBV29-1 . CSVNLAGAGEQYF TGCAGCGTTAACCTAGCGGGAGCTGGGGAGCAGTACTTC
TRBJ1-5 . TRBV5-1 medium-sized CASSLAPTQPQHF TGCGCCAGCAGCTTGGCCCCTACACAGCCCCAGCATTTT
TRBJ1-1 . TRBV29-1 many CSVVRGSWTEAFF TGCAGCGTTGTGCGGGGCAGTTGGACTGAAGCTTTCTTT
TRBJ1-2 TRBD1 TRBV5-6 medium-sized CASSLDPTGVYGYTF TGTGCCAGCAGCTTGGACCCGACAGGGGTCTATGGCTACACCTTC